A selection of T cell receptor beta chains follows, all from one sample in a study of T cells after posttransplantation cyclophosphamide. The protocol was immunoSEQ multiplex PCR, while the TCRdb copy is restricted to in-frame clones and leaves out a portion. The sample is made up of about 2,900 clones, none counted only once. The sample was PBMCs, taken after allogeneic stem cell transplant with posttransplant cyclophosphamide. These receptors were collected from a female patient aged 45-60 years who received an allogeneic stem cell transplant from a related donor, was CMV-positive, and had no GVHD. Some T cells may have come from the graft donor. Each CDR3 is given with its conserved first and last residue. Each record gives: J gene, D gene, clone size, V gene, CDR3 DNA, CDR3 protein. A D gene is named only where the DNA matches it firmly. Not all rows give a size; the values are once, few, many and, for expanded clones, a class.

j_call: TRBJ2-7; d_call: -; clone_size: many; v_call: TRBV10-1; cdr3_nt: TGCGCCAGCAGTAAGTTAGACTCTACCTACGAGCAGTACTTC; cdr3_aa: CASSKLDSTYEQYF
j_call: TRBJ1-2; d_call: -; clone_size: many; v_call: TRBV19; cdr3_nt: TGTGCCAGTAGTACCTCTGGGGCGGCCGAGGAAGGCTACACCTTC; cdr3_aa: CASSTSGAAEEGYTF
j_call: TRBJ1-2; d_call: -; clone_size: many; v_call: TRBV6-1; cdr3_nt: TGTGCCAGCAGACCGACGGAGATCGGGGGCTACACCTTC; cdr3_aa: CASRPTEIGGYTF
j_call: TRBJ2-7; d_call: TRBD1; clone_size: many; v_call: TRBV9; cdr3_nt: TGTGCCAGCAGCGCGGACAGGGGTGGACACGAGCAGTACTTC; cdr3_aa: CASSADRGGHEQYF
j_call: TRBJ2-3; d_call: -; clone_size: many; v_call: TRBV6-6; cdr3_nt: TGTGCCAGCAGCACTCAAGACAGACACTTCGGAGACACGCAGTATTTT; cdr3_aa: CASSTQDRHFGDTQYF
j_call: TRBJ2-2; d_call: -; clone_size: few; v_call: TRBV7-6; cdr3_nt: TGTGCCAGCAGCTTATTAGGGGGGGGACCTCACTTAATGGAGCTGTTTTTT; cdr3_aa: CASSLLGGGPHLMELFF
j_call: TRBJ1-1; d_call: -; clone_size: many; v_call: TRBV11-3; cdr3_nt: TGTGCCAGCAGCTTAGGGGCAGAGAACACTGAAGCTTTCTTT; cdr3_aa: CASSLGAENTEAFF
j_call: TRBJ2-5; d_call: -; clone_size: many; v_call: TRBV2; cdr3_nt: TGTGCCAGCAGTGATCAGGACAGAGAGACCCAGTACTTC; cdr3_aa: CASSDQDRETQYF
j_call: TRBJ2-1; d_call: -; clone_size: medium-sized; v_call: TRBV5-6; cdr3_nt: TGTGCCAGCAGCTTGGTCGACTCGATACGGCAGTTCTTC; cdr3_aa: CASSLVDSIRQFF
j_call: TRBJ2-7; d_call: TRBD1; clone_size: many; v_call: TRBV18; cdr3_nt: TGTGCCAGCTCACCTCGTAAAGGGACAGTGGATAGGTTGTCCTCCTACGAGCAGTACTTC; cdr3_aa: CASSPRKGTVDRLSSYEQYF
j_call: TRBJ2-7; d_call: TRBD2; clone_size: many; v_call: TRBV5-1; cdr3_nt: TGCGCCAGCAGCTCTAGCGGGGCCTCCTACGAGCAGTACTTC; cdr3_aa: CASSSSGASYEQYF
j_call: TRBJ1-4; d_call: -; clone_size: medium-sized; v_call: TRBV12-3/TRBV12-4; cdr3_nt: TGTGCCAGCAGTTTAGTGGGGGGTCGGGGGGAAAAACTGTTTTTT; cdr3_aa: CASSLVGGRGEKLFF
j_call: TRBJ2-4; d_call: -; clone_size: many; v_call: TRBV11-2; cdr3_nt: TGTGCCAGCAACCCCCAGTGGGCGGGAAACATTCAGTACTTC; cdr3_aa: CASNPQWAGNIQYF
j_call: TRBJ2-7; d_call: TRBD2; clone_size: medium-sized; v_call: TRBV7-8; cdr3_nt: TGTGCCAGCAGCTTAAGACTAGCGGGAGCCTACGAGCAGTACTTC; cdr3_aa: CASSLRLAGAYEQYF
j_call: TRBJ1-1; d_call: TRBD1; clone_size: many; v_call: TRBV30; cdr3_nt: TGTGCCTGGAGTGGCGACAGGGGGCACACTGAAGCTTTCTTT; cdr3_aa: CAWSGDRGHTEAFF
j_call: TRBJ2-3; d_call: -; clone_size: many; v_call: TRBV14; cdr3_nt: TGTGCCAGCACGGGGGGCTACTTCCTCACAGATACGCAGTATTTT; cdr3_aa: CASTGGYFLTDTQYF
j_call: TRBJ1-1; d_call: TRBD1; clone_size: many; v_call: TRBV2; cdr3_nt: TGTGCCAGTATTAATGGGGTAGGGGGCCTGAACACTGAAGCTTTCTTT; cdr3_aa: CASINGVGGLNTEAFF
j_call: TRBJ1-1; d_call: TRBD1; clone_size: medium-sized; v_call: TRBV6-1; cdr3_nt: TGTGCCAGCAGTGCCCCCCGGGACAGGGGTAACACTGAAGCTTTCTTT; cdr3_aa: CASSAPRDRGNTEAFF
j_call: TRBJ1-5; d_call: -; clone_size: many; v_call: TRBV6-5; cdr3_nt: TGTGCCAGCAGTTACGGGGCCAGCCAGCCCCAGCATTTT; cdr3_aa: CASSYGASQPQHF
j_call: TRBJ2-1; d_call: TRBD2; clone_size: medium-sized; v_call: TRBV10-3; cdr3_nt: TGTGCCATCGCGGCTAGCGGGAGGGACAATGAGCAGTTCTTC; cdr3_aa: CAIAASGRDNEQFF
j_call: TRBJ1-1; d_call: TRBD1; clone_size: medium-sized; v_call: TRBV19; cdr3_nt: TGTGCCAGTAGTATAGCACAGGGGGGGCGGACTGAAGCTTTCTTT; cdr3_aa: CASSIAQGGRTEAFF
j_call: TRBJ2-7; d_call: TRBD2; clone_size: many; v_call: TRBV24-1; cdr3_nt: TGTGCCACCAGTGAGCATATAGCGGGAAGATATGAGCAGTACTTC; cdr3_aa: CATSEHIAGRYEQYF
j_call: TRBJ1-1; d_call: TRBD1; clone_size: many; v_call: TRBV7-3; cdr3_nt: TGTGCCAGCAGCCCGGACAGGGGGATCACTGAAGCTTTCTTT; cdr3_aa: CASSPDRGITEAFF
j_call: TRBJ2-3; d_call: -; clone_size: -; v_call: TRBV29-1; cdr3_nt: TGCAGCGTTGGGGGCTTACCCCGGGACACTTTCACAGATACGCAGTATTTT; cdr3_aa: CSVGGLPRDTFTDTQYF
j_call: TRBJ1-1; d_call: TRBD1; clone_size: many; v_call: TRBV7-9; cdr3_nt: TGTGCCAGCAGCCCCGACAGGGGTAAGACTGAAGCTTTCTTT; cdr3_aa: CASSPDRGKTEAFF
j_call: TRBJ2-4; d_call: TRBD1; clone_size: many; v_call: TRBV6-2/TRBV6-3; cdr3_nt: TGTGCCAGCAGAGACAGGGAACTAAAAAACATTCAGTACTTC; cdr3_aa: CASRDRELKNIQYF
j_call: TRBJ2-7; d_call: TRBD1; clone_size: many; v_call: TRBV12-3/TRBV12-4; cdr3_nt: TGTGCCAGCAGTACCCGGGACAGGGCCTCCTACGAGCAGTACTTC; cdr3_aa: CASSTRDRASYEQYF
j_call: TRBJ2-1; d_call: -; clone_size: many; v_call: TRBV7-9; cdr3_nt: TGTGCCAGCACCAACCAATTAGTCTACAATGAGCAGTTCTTC; cdr3_aa: CASTNQLVYNEQFF
j_call: TRBJ1-4; d_call: -; clone_size: medium-sized; v_call: TRBV7-9; cdr3_nt: TGTGCCAGCAGCCAAAGGAGGGGTGGCGAAAAACTGTTTTTT; cdr3_aa: CASSQRRGGEKLFF